This TCR beta chain was obtained from a study of identical twins' blood T cells. Study-level results: Out-of-frame TCRbeta clonotypes reportedly had markedly more similar V usage in twins than unrelated donors.

TCRdb independently ran MiXCR on the 5' RACE reads; one entry per CDR3 protein. This table holds 350,000 to 400,000 distinct CDR3 sequences, over 25% found once. Germline CDR1 reads SGHKS; CDR2 reads YYEKEE (reference sequence). This CDR3 is 13 amino acids long. The V and J ends lost 4 bases and 4 bases respectively, with 10 bases between them. This clonotype was recorded once. Its antigen is not known. The TCR was taken from a woman between 18 and 49 years old in good health. The V gene is TRBV5-5, the J gene TRBJ2-3; D is undetermined. The sequenced sample was PBMCs. The CDR3 coding sequence is TGTGCCAGCAGCCCCGCTTCGGCAGATACGCAGTATTTT. It translates to CASSPASADTQYF.